This T cell receptor (beta chain) was recorded in a study of control samples from healthy donors and cancer patients. Some clones are missing from TCRdb's copy, which holds only in-frame ones; the method was immunoSEQ multiplex PCR. The data show roughly 130,000 clones, around 90% seen once. Trimming cost V 5 bases and J 5 bases, with 12 bases left between them. CDR1 and CDR2 from the germline V gene are MDHEN and SYDVKM. CDR3 length equals 13 residues. The gene calls are TRBV28 and TRBJ1-1; D gene ambiguous. This TCR came from a man aged 30 to 39 in good health. Sequencing input: blood. DNA for the CDR3: TGTGCCAGCAGTAGGTTGTTATTGACTGAAGCTTTCTTT. As protein: CASSRLLLTEAFF.